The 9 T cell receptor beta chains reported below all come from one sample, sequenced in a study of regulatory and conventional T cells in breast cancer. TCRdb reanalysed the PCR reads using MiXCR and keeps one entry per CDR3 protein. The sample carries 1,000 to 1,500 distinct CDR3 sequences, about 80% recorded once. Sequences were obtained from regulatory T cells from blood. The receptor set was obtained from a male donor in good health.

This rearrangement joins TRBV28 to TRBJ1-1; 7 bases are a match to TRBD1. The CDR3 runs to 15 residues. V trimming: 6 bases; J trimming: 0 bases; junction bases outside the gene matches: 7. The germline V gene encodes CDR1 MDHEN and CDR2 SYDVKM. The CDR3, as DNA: TGTGCCAGCAGCTTTCTGGACAGGATGAACACTGAAGCTTTCTTT. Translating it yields CASSFLDRMNTEAFF.

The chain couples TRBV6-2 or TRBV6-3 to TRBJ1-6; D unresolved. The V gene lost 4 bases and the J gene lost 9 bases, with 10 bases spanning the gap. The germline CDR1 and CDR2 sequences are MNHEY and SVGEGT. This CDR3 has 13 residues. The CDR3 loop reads CASSSSWRSPLHF. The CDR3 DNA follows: TGTGCCAGCAGTTCCAGTTGGCGTTCACCCCTCCACTTT.

This CDR3 is CATSDSGGRNQPQHF. The CDR3 DNA is TGTGCCACCAGTGATTCGGGGGGACGCAATCAGCCCCAGCATTTT. This sequence joins TRBV24-1 and TRBJ1-5; D might be TRBD1 (5 bases). Germline V gene lookup returns CDR1 KGHDR and CDR2 SFDVKD. V gave up 2 bases and J gave up 2 bases, with 9 bases separating them. CDR3 length: 15 amino acids.

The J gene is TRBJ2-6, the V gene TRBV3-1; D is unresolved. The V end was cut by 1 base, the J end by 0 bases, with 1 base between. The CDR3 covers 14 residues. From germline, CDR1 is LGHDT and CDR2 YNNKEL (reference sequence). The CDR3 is CASSQGSGANVLTF. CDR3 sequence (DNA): TGTGCCAGCAGCCAAGGCTCTGGGGCCAACGTCCTGACTTTC.

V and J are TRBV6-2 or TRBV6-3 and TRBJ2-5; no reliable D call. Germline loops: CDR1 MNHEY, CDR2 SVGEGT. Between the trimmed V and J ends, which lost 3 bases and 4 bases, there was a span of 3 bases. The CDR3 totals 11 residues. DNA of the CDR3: TGTGCCAGCAGTTATCCAGAGACCCAGTACTTC. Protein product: CASSYPETQYF.

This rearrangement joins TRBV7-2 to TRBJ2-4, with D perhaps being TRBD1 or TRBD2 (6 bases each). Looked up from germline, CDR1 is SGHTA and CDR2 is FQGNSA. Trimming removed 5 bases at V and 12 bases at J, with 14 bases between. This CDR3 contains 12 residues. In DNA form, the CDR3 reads TGTGCCAGCAGCACAGAACGGGGGCGTCAGTACTTC. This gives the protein CASSTERGRQYF.

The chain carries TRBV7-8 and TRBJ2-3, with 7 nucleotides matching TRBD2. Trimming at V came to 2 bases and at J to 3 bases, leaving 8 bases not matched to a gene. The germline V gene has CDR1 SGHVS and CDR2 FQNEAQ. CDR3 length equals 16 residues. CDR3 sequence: CASSLLGAGRTDTQYF. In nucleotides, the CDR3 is TGTGCCAGCAGCTTACTGGGAGCGGGGAGAACAGATACGCAGTATTTT.

CDR3 region: CASSPLTGDTEAFF. The DNA for the CDR3 is TGTGCCAGCTCACCTCTGACAGGGGACACTGAAGCTTTCTTT. The chain couples TRBV18 to TRBJ1-1; TRBD1 aligns across 8 bases. This CDR3 has 14 residues. Trimming cost V 3 bases and J 3 bases; bases outside gene matches: 3. Germline CDR1 is KGHSH and CDR2 is LQKENI.

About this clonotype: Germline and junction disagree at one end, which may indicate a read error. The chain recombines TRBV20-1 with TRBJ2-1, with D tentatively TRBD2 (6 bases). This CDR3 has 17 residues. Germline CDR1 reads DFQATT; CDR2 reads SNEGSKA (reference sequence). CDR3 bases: TGCAGTGTTAGAGGACGCCTTCTAGCGCGGACCTACAATGAGCAGTTCTTC. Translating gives CSVRGRLLARTYNEQFF.